This T cell receptor (beta chain) was obtained from a study of blood T cells in healthy people across ages. CDR3 length: 16 residues. The V gene's germline CDR1 is MNHEY and CDR2 SMNVEV (reference sequence). Combining a sample-barcoded 5' primer with a J-beta primer mix, a second PCR ran for roughly 6 to 12 cycles. TCRdb ran MiXCR on the 5' RACE reads and lists one entry per CDR3 protein. The sample contains roughly 800,000 distinct CDR3 sequences, 20% to 30% of which appear only once. The table lists this clonotype with a few counts. A read error may produce the germline difference seen at one junction end. These sequences were also reported in another study, on T cells of mothers and their children.

Sequenced: blood. V is TRBV27 and J is TRBJ1-2; 9 bases match TRBD1. The TCR originated in a boy younger than 18 in good health. The DNA for the CDR3 is TGTGCCAGCAAACCCCCGGGACAGGGATCTAACCATGGCTACACCTTC. It specifies CASKPPGQGSNHGYTF.